The following is a T cell receptor beta chain sequence with its context. The CDR3 runs to 13 residues. The V end was cut by 5 bases, the J end by 6 bases, with 11 bases between. A second PCR, run for about 7 to 11 cycles, used a sample-barcoded 5' primer plus a J-beta primer mix. TCRdb passed the 5' RACE reads through MiXCR, listing each CDR3 protein once. The data contain around 1,000,000 distinct CDR3 sequences, 20% to 25% of them singletons. These data come from a study of blood T cells in healthy people across ages. The sample was also reused in another study, on T cells of mothers and their children.

The chain employs TRBV12-3 or TRBV12-4 and TRBJ1-5; tentatively, D is TRBD1 (5 bases). This receptor was identified in a girl aged 2 to 10 in good health. Sequenced material: blood. CDR3: CASSPGSGQPQHF. CDR3 bases: TGTGCCAGCAGTCCAGGGTCGGGTCAGCCCCAGCATTTT.